Sequencing of this T cell receptor (beta chain) was carried out in a study of cytomegalovirus exposure and HLA in healthy donors (dated 2017 in TCRdb). For the wider study: An earlier analysis of a few hundred of the donors reported 276 Gb of sequence data and approximately 120 million unique TCR beta sequences obtained from around 190 million T cells. About 280 gigabases of sequencing data and 75 million to 85 million unique TCR sequences made up an early release that covered approximately 700 HLA-typed donors. The genetic ancestry cluster associated with self-reported Caucasian donors included about four fifths of the approximately 410 genotyped donors. The study aimed to test whether signatures of past pathogen exposure could be identified by cataloging public T cell receptors. The T cell repertoires of 550 to 850 subjects were profiled by immunosequencing and related to cytomegalovirus serostatus. A separate validation cohort of about 110 different subjects was used in addition to the 666-subject first cohort. To predict cytomegalovirus infection status, the study combined high-throughput TCR immunosequencing, statistical association of individual TCRs with disease status, and machine learning. A later analysis re-analyzed previously published TCR beta repertoires from approximately 670 donors and added high-resolution HLA genotyping to study TCR occurrence patterns. Rather than using new phenotypic data, the later analysis identified candidate immune exposures from TCR beta sequences and from how often those sequences occurred across donors. In an earlier analysis of several hundred of the donors, high-throughput TCR beta sequencing was used to judge whether each TCR beta V gene segment behaved as functional or pseudogenic. Donor age, sex, ethnicity and CMV serostatus were compiled together with the repertoire data. A later genetic analysis took genome-wide SNP genotypes for about three fifths of the 666 donors and used that subset as a discovery cohort. Every repertoire in the discovery cohort had been generated on one and the same sequencing platform. Class I and class II HLA loci were covered by the typing at four-digit resolution. The number of donors typed differed by locus, with roughly 620-630 for A, B, C, DRB1 and DQB1, over 500 for DQA1, over 600 for DPA1, and under 490 for DPB1. Five DR-DQ haplotypes were treated as single units for association and clustering because of strong linkage in the cohort. Across 300 to 500 genotyped donors of the cohort, an average of about 240,000 unique TCR beta nucleotide sequences per donor were sequenced, and roughly a sixth of those sequences were non-productive.

Overall study results and their limits: In a later analysis, most CMV-associated TCR beta chains were found to appear HLA-restricted, with HLA associations seemingly driven largely by CMV exposure. Because some donors lacked HLA typing at each locus, the association tests relied only on the typed subset. Linkage disequilibrium might explain the correlated functional status among segregating V segments, but an unknown experimental factor could not be ruled out. While some public TCRs were present in many individuals, most TCR sequences turned up only very rarely across donors. A later analysis reported that several top co-occurrence clusters appeared linked to parvovirus B19, influenza, CMV and Epstein-Barr virus. Presence/absence analyses assumed roughly uniform sequencing depth across donors, an assumption that may not hold. For the cohort, immune exposure information was limited to CMV serostatus. Compared with the approximately 670-donor mean, donors in an Asian-associated ancestry cluster had fewer N-insertions in productive TCRs, according to a later genetic analysis. It was suggested by the authors that the approach could potentially be generalized to other disease states and immunological phenotypes. An earlier analysis of 450 to 750 of the donors showed that most TCR beta V segments appeared in productive rearrangements either about 90% or about 30% of the time, which broadly matched IMGT annotations. Over 15 rarely observed V segments, including chromosome 9 orphons, were excluded from the earlier analysis of a few hundred of the donors because counts were too low. In vitro tests confirmed that a few of the cytomegalovirus-associated TCR beta chains recognize cytomegalovirus antigens. A later analysis associated around 16,000 TCR beta sequences with specific HLA alleles at a false discovery rate of 0.05. This cohort had only TCR beta chains sequenced, and the lack of alpha or paired-chain data limited which features could be detected. In a later genetic analysis, a missense DCLRE1C variant was associated with V-gene and J-gene trimming of TCR beta chains, and the association was replicated in an independent cohort. The sequencing pipeline was judged likely to have produced a cluster of highly shared sequence variants as a technical artifact. According to a later analysis, TCR association rates differed among HLA loci, with DRB1 alleles showing the most associated TCRs and HLA-C alleles showing the fewest. The classifier was reported to diagnose cytomegalovirus status with high specificity and sensitivity in both the original cohort and the validation cohort. A total of 150 to 200 TCR beta chains were listed by the study as associated with cytomegalovirus. Strong co-occurrence of HLA alleles, especially DR and DQ, made assigning TCR associations to individual alleles difficult. Because the 87-base-pair reads could not distinguish some IMGT-functional V segments, including TRBV6-2 and TRBV6-3, those segments were excluded. A further reported finding was that TCR beta sequences accurately predicted the HLA-A and HLA-B alleles for most subjects in the first cohort. In a later analysis, HLA-associated TCR beta chains showed more clonal expansion and lower generation probabilities than non-associated chains that were equally common.

The library relied on the immunoSEQ multiplex PCR assay. A mixture of 60 forward primers for TCR Vbeta segments and 13 reverse primers for TCR Jbeta segments was used in the multiplex PCR. Amplification of the CDR3 region of rearranged TCR beta genes was performed with a multiplex PCR assay on genomic DNA. The amplified TCR beta libraries were sequenced on the Illumina HiSeq System as 87-base-pair reads. In the source study's methods: A later analysis counted some 74 million unique TCR beta chains across the 550 to 700 repertoires, and roughly 10 million of these chains were shared by at least two donors. To remove PCR and sequencing errors, raw reads were error-corrected and collapsed into unique sequences using a nearest-neighbor algorithm that merged closely related sequences. V, D and J gene segments were assigned by aligning CDR3 sequences to IMGT reference sequences. For a sequence to be retained, a match of at least six nucleotides was required to both a V gene segment and a J gene segment. A rearrangement counted as productive if the CDR3 had no stop codons and remained in frame with V and J, and every other rearrangement counted as non-productive. Following IMGT convention, CDR3 was defined as the stretch from the second conserved V-encoded cysteine to the conserved J-encoded phenylalanine. The earlier analysis of a few hundred of the donors excluded sequences that lacked an unambiguous match to a single V gene segment. In an earlier analysis of almost 600 of the donors, a V segment was called functional when productive rearrangements were above 56.7%, and segregating when the standard deviation between donors exceeded 5%. A statistical classification framework was built for diagnosing cytomegalovirus status from the catalog of TCR beta chain sequences. In a later analysis, V and J genes were assigned by comparing TCR nucleotide sequences against IMGT/GENE-DB human TR gene sequences. Using the TCRdist pipeline, a later analysis assigned CDR3 sequences along with most-parsimonious VDJ recombination scenarios. In a later analysis, each TCR beta chain was defined by its CDR3 amino acid sequence together with its V-gene family, and reads without a unique V-gene family were excluded. To address suspected cross-contamination and a sequencing artifact, a later analysis removed approximately 590 highly shared, low-generation-probability nucleotide sequences. In a later analysis, a clonal expansion index for each public chain was calculated from normalized within-repertoire ranks of inferred template counts. In a later analysis, generation probabilities were computed with a VDJ recombination model fitted to out-of-frame rearrangements, and the resulting probabilities were checked against IGoR. Hypergeometric tests were used in a later analysis to score TCR-TCR, TCR-HLA and TCR-CMV co-occurrence, with a repertoire-size bias correction applied to the TCR pairs. To estimate false discovery rates, a later analysis permuted the HLA or CMV assignments 20 times. In a later analysis, co-occurring TCRs were grouped using DBSCAN, and TCRdist sequence similarity was added for clustering within HLA-allele-positive subsets. Repertoires with fewer than 30,000 or more than 120,000 public chains were left out of co-occurrence clustering, as were a handful of repertoires with anomalous nucleotide sharing. TCRdb took over this immuneACCESS table, retaining in-frame rearrangements with V and J assigned. Such tables are incomplete; in checked studies, under half of the missing clones stem from an unresolved V gene, and the remainder is unexplained. Clone size and V and J calls were adopted from that table, with D and trimming inferred from the DNA. A total of some 160,000 clones appear in this sample, around four fifths of them only once. Nearly 3.5% of the sample rests with the top ten.

In total, roughly 670 healthy bone marrow donors made up the cohort. All cohort members were sampled while nominally healthy, although unrecorded immune exposures were likely present. The donor tested CMV seronegative and was one of the 352 seronegative cohort members. Every donor gave a peripheral blood sample, and the peripheral blood mononuclear cells from that sample were used for TCR beta sequencing. The Qiagen DNeasy Blood Extraction Kit was used to extract genomic DNA from the blood cell samples. CDR1 and CDR2, looked up from the germline V gene (reference sequence), are LNHNV and YYDKDF. The junction carries 12 bases between V and J, which are trimmed by 4 bases and 3 bases respectively. The CDR3 starts with the cysteine, ends with the phenylalanine, and has 14 residues. The entry retains the CDR3 DNA only, 42 bases that are in frame from base 1. On this clone: This clone's antigen is unknown. Per-base quality was not reported, and no clone a single base away is much larger than it.

The chain is assembled from TRBV15 and TRBJ2-5, with TRBD2 perhaps the D gene, on 5 matching bases. This TCR was sampled from a male donor in good health and CMV-seronegative. Sequenced sample: PBMCs. In nucleotides, the sequence is TGTGCCACCAGCACGCCCGGGGTCAAAGAGACCCAGTACTTC. Translated, it reads CATSTPGVKETQYF.